These 18 T cell receptor gamma chains were all obtained from the same sample, sequenced in a study of γδ T cells in repeated Plasmodium falciparum infection. TCRdb used CATT to re-call clones from the multiplex PCR reads. The table includes approximately 32,000 gamma-chain clones, 1.4% detected once. Flow sorting of PBMC yielded separate Vgamma9/Vdelta2+ and Vdelta2-negative gammadelta T cell populations for bulk repertoire analysis. Sequencing was done on a sample of gamma-delta T cells from blood. These receptors came from a pool of human donors (malaria-infected and uninfected, not separated).

This clone was seen ten or more times. TCRdb's protein for this DNA is that of a much larger clone and differs from the translation at residue 13, likely a read error; the protein shown is the DNA translation. CDR3: CATWDGRRGSDWTKTF. The CDR3 DNA follows: TGTGCCACCTGGGACGGGCGTAGAGGTAGTGATTGGACCAAGACGTTT. This chain connects TRGV2 to TRGJP2. Germline loops: CDR1 EGSNGY, CDR2 YDSYNSKV. The CDR3 totals 16 residues.

This clone was seen a handful of times. TCRdb's protein, taken from a much larger clone, differs from this DNA's translation at residue 3, likely owing to a read error; the protein displayed comes from the DNA. The rearrangement links TRGV9 to TRGJP. TCRdb gives no J gene; it was assigned here by matching the DNA to germline. Germline CDR1 is GITISATS and CDR2 is ISYDGTV (reference sequence). The CDR3 covers 17 residues. CDR3 in DNA: TGTGCCTCGTGGGAGAGGAAGCAAGAGTTGGGCAAAAAAATCAAGGTATTT. Encoded protein: CASWERKQELGKKIKVF.

This clone was seen repeatedly, ten times or more. The amino acid sequence in TCRdb belongs to a much larger clone and departs from this DNA's translation at residue 9, likely a sequencing read error; the sequence shown is translated from the DNA. The chain combines TRGV9 with TRGJP. TCRdb records no J gene; here it was assigned by comparing the DNA to germline. The length of the CDR3 is 15 residues. Germline CDR1 reads GITISATS; CDR2 reads ISYDGTV (reference sequence). The CDR3 bases are TGTGCCTTGTGGGAGCCGGAGTTGGACAAAAAAATCAAGGTATTT. Translation: CALWEPELDKKIKVF.

Ten or more counts support this clone. This DNA translates differently at residue 7 from the TCRdb protein, which is that of a much larger clone; a read error is likely, and the protein shown is the DNA's own translation. The V and J genes are TRGV9 and TRGJP. As TCRdb names no J gene, one was assigned here on the basis of a DNA match to germline. Germline-derived CDR1 and CDR2 are GITISATS and ISYDGTV (reference sequence). The CDR3 sequence is 18 residues long. V shed 0 bases and J 5 bases; nucleotides not matched to a gene: 7. CDR3 nucleotide sequence: TGTGCCTTGTGGGAGGTGCGAGCCGAAGAGTTGGGCAAAAAAATCAAGGTATTT. Its protein is CALWEVRAEELGKKIKVF.

This clone came up many times. The chain carries TRGV4 and TRGJ1 or TRGJ2. Here the J gene was assigned by germline matching of the DNA, as TCRdb has none. The CDR3 runs 13 residues. Trimming cost V 5 bases and J 7 bases; bases outside gene matches: 11. Germline lookup yields CDR1 EGSTGY and CDR2 YDSYTSSV. The CDR3 loop reads CATWVNRGYKKLF. CDR3 sequence (DNA): TGTGCCACCTGGGTGAACCGAGGCTATAAGAAACTCTTT.

This clone appeared many times. The TCRdb protein, from a much larger clone, departs from this DNA's translation at residue 4, likely by read error; the protein shown derives from the DNA. This chain uses TRGV9 with TRGJ1 or TRGJ2. Germline lookup yields CDR1 GITISATS and CDR2 ISYDGTV (reference sequence). The CDR3 sequence is 12 residues long. CDR3 sequence reads: CALREITHKKLF. CDR3 in DNA: TGTGCCTTGCGGGAGATAACTCATAAGAAACTCTTT.

This clone was counted ten times or more. The chain has TRGV8 and TRGJ1 or TRGJ2. The CDR3 is 16 amino acids. V shed 1 base, J shed 0 bases, and the junction held 9 bases outside the gene matches. Looked up from germline, CDR1 is VENAVY and CDR2 is YDSYNSRV. The CDR3 nucleotides read TGTGCCACCTGGGATAGTGGCCCCGAGAATTATTATAAGAAACTCTTT. Protein: CATWDSGPENYYKKLF.

This clone showed up many times. The protein held in TCRdb is that of a much larger clone and does not match this DNA's translation at residue 3, likely because of a read error; the protein shown is translated from the DNA. The chain uses TRGV9 and TRGJ1 or TRGJ2. Since TCRdb gives no J gene, matching the DNA to germline was used here to assign it. The CDR3 has 13 amino acids. CDR1 GITISATS and CDR2 ISYDGTV come from the germline V gene (reference sequence). CDR3 loop: CASWEKRNYKKLF. The CDR3 nucleotides are TGTGCCTCGTGGGAGAAGCGGAATTATAAGAAACTCTTT.

This clone was observed at least ten times. TCRdb assigns this DNA the protein of a much larger clone, which departs from its translation at residue 5; this likely reflects a read error, and the protein shown comes from translating the DNA. This chain uses TRGV9 with TRGJ1 or TRGJ2. Germline assignment: CDR1 GITISATS and CDR2 ISYDGTV (reference sequence). The CDR3 has 15 residues. Trimming removed 5 bases from V and 7 bases from J; junction bases left unmatched: 17. DNA for the CDR3: TGTGCCTTGTGGGGGGTCCAGGAATCGCGCTATAAGAAACTCTTT. Its translation is CALWGVQESRYKKLF.

In this sample, this clone turned up many times. A read error is possible here, since a much larger clone lies one base away. The chain uses TRGV4 and TRGJ1 or TRGJ2. This CDR3 comprises 15 residues. Germline V gives CDR1 EGSTGY, CDR2 YDSYTSSV. After removal of 0 bases from V and 6 bases from J, the junction contained 11 bases not matched to a gene. In DNA form, the CDR3 reads TGTGCCACCTGGGATGGGCGGCTTAGTTCTTATAAGAAACTCTTT. Protein: CATWDGRLSSYKKLF.

This clone was counted between two and nine times. This sequence is one base from a far larger clone and is likely a read error. Other DNA sequences of this sample code for an identical CDR3. No J gene was assigned, while the V gene was called as TRGV9. Germline CDR1 GITISATS, CDR2 ISYDGTV (reference sequence). There are 14 residues in the CDR3. CDR3 protein: CALWEAPFYYKKLF. The CDR3 coding sequence is TGTGCCTTGTGGGAGGCCCCTTTTTATTATAAGAAGCTCTTT.

The sample holds many counts of this clone. This could be a read error, since a much larger clone is one nucleotide away. Other DNA sequences of this sample code for an identical CDR3. This sequence joins TRGV9 and TRGJ1 or TRGJ2. The J gene is not listed in TCRdb, so it was assigned here from a DNA match to germline. The CDR3 is 12 residues long. Germline V CDR1 and CDR2: GITISATS, ISYDGTV (reference sequence). The CDR3 DNA reads TGCGCCTTGTGGGAGAGTGACCTTAAGAAACTCTTT. As protein: CALWESDLKKLF.

Only a few counts were recorded for this clone. The protein held in TCRdb is that of a much larger clone and does not match this DNA's translation at residue 5, likely because of a read error; the protein shown is translated from the DNA. The V and J genes are TRGV9 and TRGJP1. No J gene is reported in TCRdb; it was inferred here by comparing the DNA with germline. CDR3 size: 13 residues. The germline CDR1 and CDR2 sequences are GITISATS and ISYDGTV (reference sequence). Trimming cost V 5 bases and J 1 base; bases outside gene matches: 1. The CDR3 sequence is CALWVTTGWFKIF. Written as DNA, the CDR3 is TGTGCCTTGTGGGTTACCACTGGTTGGTTCAAGATATTT.

This clone has at least ten counts. The protein recorded in TCRdb matches a much larger clone and deviates from this DNA's translation at residue 7, suggesting a read error; the protein here is obtained by translating the DNA. The chain recombines TRGV9 with TRGJ1 or TRGJ2. The J gene comes from matching the DNA to germline here; TCRdb lacks it. The junction had 13 bases not matched to a gene; V was cut back by 0 bases and J by 5 bases. This CDR3 is built from 16 residues. The germline V gene encodes CDR1 GITISATS and CDR2 ISYDGTV (reference sequence). The CDR3 protein is CALWEVLNGENYKKLF. CDR3 nucleotides: TGTGCCTTGTGGGAGGTGCTCAATGGCGAAAATTATAAGAAACTCTTT.

This clone was seen many times. The protein that TCRdb holds for this DNA derives from a much larger clone and differs from the translated DNA at residue 7, which likely indicates a read error; the protein shown here is translated from the DNA. The sample holds other DNA sequences that translate to the same CDR3. This chain joins TRGV4 and TRGJ1 or TRGJ2. The CDR3 covers 13 residues. Trimming cost V 0 bases and J 7 bases; bases outside gene matches: 6. Looked up from germline, CDR1 is EGSTGY and CDR2 is YDSYTSSV. The CDR3 region has the DNA TGTGCCACCTGGGATGGGAGACTCTATAAGAAACTCTTT. Its translation: CATWDGRLYKKLF.

As for this clone: TCRdb lists the protein of a much larger clone for this DNA, which differs at residue 15, so this is likely a read error; the protein given here is translated from the DNA itself. The J gene has no call, while the V gene is TRGV9. The CDR3 is 17 amino acids. CDR1 and CDR2 (germline): GITISATS, ISYDGTV (reference sequence). In DNA, the CDR3 is TGTGCCTTGTGGGACCAGGTGCCAGAGTTGGGCAAAAAAATCGAGGTATTT. Protein: CALWDQVPELGKKIEVF.

Ten or more counts support this clone. This likely traces to a read error, being one base from a far larger clone. In the same sample, other DNA sequences code for this CDR3. The chain recombines TRGV9 with TRGJ1 or TRGJ2. TCRdb records no J gene; here it was assigned by comparing the DNA to germline. From germline, CDR1 is GITISATS and CDR2 ISYDGTV (reference sequence). CDR3 size: 14 residues. Here the CDR3 DNA reads TGTGCCCTGTGGGTGACCTCCAAGGGCTTTAAGAAACTCTTT. This gives the protein CALWVTSKGFKKLF.

In this sample, this clone turned up a few times. With a far larger clone one base away, a read error is the likely cause. The same CDR3 arises from other DNA sequences in this sample as well. This chain connects TRGV9 to TRGJP. The J gene, left out of TCRdb, was set here by checking the DNA against germline. The V and J ends lost 4 bases and 6 bases, in that order; junction bases with no gene match: 9. Per germline, CDR1 GITISATS and CDR2 ISYDGTV (reference sequence). This CDR3 region has 17 residues. CDR3 amino acids: CALWEVLTELGKKIKVF. Here the CDR3 DNA reads TGTGCCTTGTGGGAAGTGCTCACAGAGTTGGGCAAAAAAATCAAGGTATTT.